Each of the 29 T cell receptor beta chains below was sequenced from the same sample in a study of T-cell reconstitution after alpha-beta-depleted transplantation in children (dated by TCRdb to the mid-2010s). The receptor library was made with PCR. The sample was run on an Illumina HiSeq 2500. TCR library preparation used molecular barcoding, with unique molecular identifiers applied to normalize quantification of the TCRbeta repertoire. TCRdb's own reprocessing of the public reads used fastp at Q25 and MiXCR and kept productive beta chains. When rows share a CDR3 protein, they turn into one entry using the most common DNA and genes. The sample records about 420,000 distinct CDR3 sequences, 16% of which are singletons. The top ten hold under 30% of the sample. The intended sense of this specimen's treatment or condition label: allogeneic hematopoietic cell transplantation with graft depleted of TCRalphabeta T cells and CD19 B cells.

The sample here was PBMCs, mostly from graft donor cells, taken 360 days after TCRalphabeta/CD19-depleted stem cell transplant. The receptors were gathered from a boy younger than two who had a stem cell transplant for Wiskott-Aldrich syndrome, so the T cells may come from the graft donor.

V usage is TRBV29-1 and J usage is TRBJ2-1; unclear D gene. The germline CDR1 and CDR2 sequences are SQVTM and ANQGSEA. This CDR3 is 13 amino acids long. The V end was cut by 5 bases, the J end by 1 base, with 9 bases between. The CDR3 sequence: CSVYPRSYNEQFF. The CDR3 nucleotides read TGCAGCGTTTACCCCAGGTCCTACAATGAGCAGTTCTTC.

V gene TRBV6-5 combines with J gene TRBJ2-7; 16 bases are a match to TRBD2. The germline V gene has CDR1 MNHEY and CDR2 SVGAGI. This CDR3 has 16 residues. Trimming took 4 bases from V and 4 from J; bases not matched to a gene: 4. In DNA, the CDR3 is TGTGCCAGCAGTTCCGGGACTAGCGGGAGGGGTTACGAGCAGTACTTC. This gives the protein CASSSGTSGRGYEQYF.

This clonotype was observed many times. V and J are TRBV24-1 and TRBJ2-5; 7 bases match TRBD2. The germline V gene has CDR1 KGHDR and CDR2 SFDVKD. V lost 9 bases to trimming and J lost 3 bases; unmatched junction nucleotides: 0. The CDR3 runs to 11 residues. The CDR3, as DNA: TGTGCCACCGCGGGAGAAGAGACCCAGTACTTC. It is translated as CATAGEETQYF.

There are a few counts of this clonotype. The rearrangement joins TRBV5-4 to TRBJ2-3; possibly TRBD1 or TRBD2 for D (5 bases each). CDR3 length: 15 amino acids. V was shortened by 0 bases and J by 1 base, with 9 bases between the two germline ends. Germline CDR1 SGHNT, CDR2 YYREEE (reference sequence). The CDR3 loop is CASSLVTGRTDTQYF. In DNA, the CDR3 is TGTGCCAGCAGCTTGGTGACGGGGCGCACAGATACGCAGTATTTT.

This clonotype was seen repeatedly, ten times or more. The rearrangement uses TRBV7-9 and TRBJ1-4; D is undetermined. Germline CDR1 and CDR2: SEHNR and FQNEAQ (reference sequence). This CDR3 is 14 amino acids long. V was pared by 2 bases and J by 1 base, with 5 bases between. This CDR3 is CASSLLRTNEKLFF. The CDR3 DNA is TGTGCCAGCAGCTTACTCCGAACTAATGAAAAACTGTTTTTT.

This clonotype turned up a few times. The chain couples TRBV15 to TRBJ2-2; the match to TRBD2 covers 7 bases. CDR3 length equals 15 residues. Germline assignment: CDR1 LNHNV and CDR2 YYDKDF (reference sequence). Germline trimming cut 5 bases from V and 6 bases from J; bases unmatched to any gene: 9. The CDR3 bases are TGTGCCACCAGCGTCGGGAGGCTCGGAGCCGGGGAGCTGTTTTTT. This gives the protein CATSVGRLGAGELFF.

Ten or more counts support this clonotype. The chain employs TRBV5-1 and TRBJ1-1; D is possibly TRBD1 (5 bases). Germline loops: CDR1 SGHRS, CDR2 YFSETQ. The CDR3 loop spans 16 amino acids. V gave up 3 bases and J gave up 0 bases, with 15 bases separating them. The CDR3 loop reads CASSYHRNAMNTEAFF. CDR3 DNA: TGCGCCAGCAGCTACCACAGGAATGCGATGAACACTGAAGCTTTCTTT.

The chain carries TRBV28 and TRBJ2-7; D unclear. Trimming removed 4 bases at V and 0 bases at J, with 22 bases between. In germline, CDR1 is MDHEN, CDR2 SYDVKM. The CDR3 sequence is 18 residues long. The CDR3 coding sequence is TGTGCCAGCAGTTCAGGACGAGTAGGAAGGTTGGGCTCCTACGAGCAGTACTTC. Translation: CASSSGRVGRLGSYEQYF.

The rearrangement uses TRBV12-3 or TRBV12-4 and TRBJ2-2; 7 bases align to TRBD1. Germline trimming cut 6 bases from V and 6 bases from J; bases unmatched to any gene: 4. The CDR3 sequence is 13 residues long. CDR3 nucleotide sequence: TGTGCCAGCAGGCACGGGACAGCCGGGGAGCTGTTTTTT. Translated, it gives CASRHGTAGELFF.

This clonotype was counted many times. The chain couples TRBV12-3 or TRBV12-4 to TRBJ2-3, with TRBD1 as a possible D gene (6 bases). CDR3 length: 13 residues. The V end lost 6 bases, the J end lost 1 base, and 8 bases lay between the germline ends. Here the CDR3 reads CASRQGGTDTQYF. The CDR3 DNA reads TGTGCCAGCAGACAGGGAGGCACAGATACGCAGTATTTT.

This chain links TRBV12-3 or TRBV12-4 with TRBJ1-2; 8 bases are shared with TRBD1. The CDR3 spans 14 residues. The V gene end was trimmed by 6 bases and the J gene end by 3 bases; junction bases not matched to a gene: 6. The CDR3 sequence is CASRRTGRDYGYTF. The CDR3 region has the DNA TGTGCCAGCAGGAGGACAGGGAGGGACTATGGCTACACCTTC.

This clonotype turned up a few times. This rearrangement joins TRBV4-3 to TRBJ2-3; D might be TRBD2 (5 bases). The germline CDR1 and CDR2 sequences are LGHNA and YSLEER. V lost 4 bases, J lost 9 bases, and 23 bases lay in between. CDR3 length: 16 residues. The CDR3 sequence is CASSPTEARYEGTQYF. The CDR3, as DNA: TGCGCCAGCAGCCCTACGGAGGCCCGGTACGAGGGCACGCAGTATTTT.

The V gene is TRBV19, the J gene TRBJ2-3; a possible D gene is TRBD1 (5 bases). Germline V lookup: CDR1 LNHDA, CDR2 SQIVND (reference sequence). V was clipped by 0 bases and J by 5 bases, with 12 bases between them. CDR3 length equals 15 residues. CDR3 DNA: TGTGCCAGTAGTATAGACTCCCGAAGGGGAGATACGCAGTATTTT. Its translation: CASSIDSRRGDTQYF.

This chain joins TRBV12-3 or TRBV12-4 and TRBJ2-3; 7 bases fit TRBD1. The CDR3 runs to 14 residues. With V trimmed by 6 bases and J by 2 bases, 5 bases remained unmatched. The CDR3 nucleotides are TGTGCCAGCAGCTACAGGGGTCTCACAGATACGCAGTATTTT. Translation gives CASSYRGLTDTQYF.

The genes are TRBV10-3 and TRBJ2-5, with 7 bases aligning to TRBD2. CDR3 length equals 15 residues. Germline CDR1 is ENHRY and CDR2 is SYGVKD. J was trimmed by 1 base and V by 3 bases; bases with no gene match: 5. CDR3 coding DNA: TGTGCCATCAGTGACCGTCGACTAGCCCAAGAGACCCAGTACTTC. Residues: CAISDRRLAQETQYF.

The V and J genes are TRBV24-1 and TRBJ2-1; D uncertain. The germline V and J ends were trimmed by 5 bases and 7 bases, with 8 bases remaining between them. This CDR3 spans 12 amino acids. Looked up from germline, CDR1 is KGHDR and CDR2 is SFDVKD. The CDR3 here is CATSVGKNEQFF. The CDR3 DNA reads TGTGCCACCAGTGTGGGTAAGAATGAGCAGTTCTTC.

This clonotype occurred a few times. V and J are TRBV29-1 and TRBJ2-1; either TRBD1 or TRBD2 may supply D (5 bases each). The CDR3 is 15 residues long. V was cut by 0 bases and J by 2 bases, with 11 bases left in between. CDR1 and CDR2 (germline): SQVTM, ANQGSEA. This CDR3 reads CSVEDQGEPYNEQFF. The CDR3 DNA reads TGCAGCGTTGAAGACCAGGGAGAACCCTACAATGAGCAGTTCTTC.

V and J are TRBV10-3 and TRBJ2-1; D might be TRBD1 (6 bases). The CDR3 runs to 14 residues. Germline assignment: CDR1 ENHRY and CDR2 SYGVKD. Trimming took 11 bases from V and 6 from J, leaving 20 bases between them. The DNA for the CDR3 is TGTGCCTCCACCACAGGGCTTAGGGGCAATGAGCAGTTCTTC. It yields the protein CASTTGLRGNEQFF.

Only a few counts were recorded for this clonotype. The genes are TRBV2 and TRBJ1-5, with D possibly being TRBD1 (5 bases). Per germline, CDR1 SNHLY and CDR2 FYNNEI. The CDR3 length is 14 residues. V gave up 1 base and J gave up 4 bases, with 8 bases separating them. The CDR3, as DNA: TGTGCCAGCAGTGAAGGGGGCTGGAATCAGCCCCAGCATTTT. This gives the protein CASSEGGWNQPQHF.

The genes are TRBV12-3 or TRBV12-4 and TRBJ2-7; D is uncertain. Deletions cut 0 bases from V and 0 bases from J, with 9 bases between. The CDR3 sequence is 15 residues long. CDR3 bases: TGTGCCAGCAGTTTAGCGGGGAAAAGCTCCTACGAGCAGTACTTC. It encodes CASSLAGKSSYEQYF.

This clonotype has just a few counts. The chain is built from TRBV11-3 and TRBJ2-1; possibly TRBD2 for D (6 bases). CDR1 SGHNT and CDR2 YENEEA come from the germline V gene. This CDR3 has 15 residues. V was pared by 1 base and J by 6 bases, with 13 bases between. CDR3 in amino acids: CASSLGGLPLNEQFF. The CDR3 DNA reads TGTGCCAGCAGCTTAGGGGGACTCCCACTCAATGAGCAGTTCTTC.

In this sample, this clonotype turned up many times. In DNA form, the CDR3 reads TGCGCCAGCAGCCAAGGGGAGAGTATCACTGAAGCTTTCTTT. The encoded protein is CASSQGESITEAFF. This chain uses TRBV4-1 with TRBJ1-1; D is unresolved. Germline lookup yields CDR1 MGHRA and CDR2 YSYEKL. The CDR3 extends over 14 amino acids. V dropped 1 base and J dropped 4 bases, with 10 bases sitting between them.

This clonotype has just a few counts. The CDR3 bases are TGTGCCACCAGCAGAGAACTAGCGGGGCACACCGGGGAGCTGTTTTTT. Its protein product is CATSRELAGHTGELFF. V and J are TRBV15 and TRBJ2-2; 10 bases match TRBD2. Trimming at V came to 0 bases and at J to 3 bases, leaving 1 base not matched to a gene. This CDR3 comprises 16 residues. Germline loops: CDR1 LNHNV, CDR2 YYDKDF (reference sequence).

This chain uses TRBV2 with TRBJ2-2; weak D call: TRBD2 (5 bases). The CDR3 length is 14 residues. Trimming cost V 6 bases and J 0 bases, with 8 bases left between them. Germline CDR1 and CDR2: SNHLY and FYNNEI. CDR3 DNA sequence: TGTGCCAGCAGGGCTAGCTCGAACACCGGGGAGCTGTTTTTT. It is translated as CASRASSNTGELFF.

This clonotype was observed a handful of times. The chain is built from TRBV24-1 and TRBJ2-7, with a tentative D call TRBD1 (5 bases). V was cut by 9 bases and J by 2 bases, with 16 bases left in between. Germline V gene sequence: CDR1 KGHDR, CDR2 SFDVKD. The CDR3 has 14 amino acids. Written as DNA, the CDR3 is TGTGCCACCGGAAGGGGTCACTACCCCTACGAGCAGTACTTC. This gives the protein CATGRGHYPYEQYF.

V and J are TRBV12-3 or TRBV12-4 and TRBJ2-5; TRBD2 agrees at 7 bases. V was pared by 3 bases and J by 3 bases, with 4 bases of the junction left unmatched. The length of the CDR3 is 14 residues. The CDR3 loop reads CASSFWREKETQYF. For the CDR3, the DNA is TGTGCCAGCAGTTTTTGGCGGGAGAAAGAGACCCAGTACTTC.

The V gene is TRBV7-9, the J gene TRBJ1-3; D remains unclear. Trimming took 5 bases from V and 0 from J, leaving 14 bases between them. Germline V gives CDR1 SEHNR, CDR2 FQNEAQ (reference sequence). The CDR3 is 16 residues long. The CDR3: CASSRPAGLSGNTIYF. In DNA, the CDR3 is TGTGCCAGCAGCCGGCCGGCTGGCCTCTCTGGAAACACCATATATTTT.

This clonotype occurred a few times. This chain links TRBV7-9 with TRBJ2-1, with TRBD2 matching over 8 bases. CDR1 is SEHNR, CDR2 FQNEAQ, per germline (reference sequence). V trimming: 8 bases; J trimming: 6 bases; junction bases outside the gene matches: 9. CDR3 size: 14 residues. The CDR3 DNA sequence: TGTGCCAGCGGGGCACAGGGACTAGTCAATGAGCAGTTCTTC. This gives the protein CASGAQGLVNEQFF.

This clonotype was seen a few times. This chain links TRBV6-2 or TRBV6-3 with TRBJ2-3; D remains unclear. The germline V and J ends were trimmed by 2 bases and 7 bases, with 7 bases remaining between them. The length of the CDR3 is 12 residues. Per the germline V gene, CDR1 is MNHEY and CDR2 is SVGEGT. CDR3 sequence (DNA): TGTGCCAGCAGTTACCGGGCAAATACGCAGTATTTT. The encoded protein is CASSYRANTQYF.